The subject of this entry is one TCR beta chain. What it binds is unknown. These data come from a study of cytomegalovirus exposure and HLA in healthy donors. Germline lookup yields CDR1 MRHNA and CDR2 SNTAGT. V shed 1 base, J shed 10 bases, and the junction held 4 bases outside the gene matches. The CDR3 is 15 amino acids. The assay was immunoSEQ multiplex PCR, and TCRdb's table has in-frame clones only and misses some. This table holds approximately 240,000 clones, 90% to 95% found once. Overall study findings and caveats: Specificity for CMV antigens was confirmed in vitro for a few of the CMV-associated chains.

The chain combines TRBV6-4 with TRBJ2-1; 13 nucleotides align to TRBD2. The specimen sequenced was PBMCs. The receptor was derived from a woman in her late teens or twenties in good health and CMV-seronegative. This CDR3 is CASSDFGLAGVEQFF. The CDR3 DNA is TGTGCCAGCAGTGACTTTGGACTAGCGGGAGTCGAGCAGTTCTTC.